This is a list of T cell receptor beta chains from one sample in a study of human T cells and chemical hapten exposure. TCRdb re-derived calls from the RACE reads in MiXCR, one entry per CDR3 protein. In the table there are 100,000 or so distinct CDR3 sequences, approximately 10% of which are singletons. Here the sequenced sample was whole blood, taken in connection with sensitization to the hapten diphenylcyclopropenone (DPC). These receptors were obtained from a middle-aged man with alopecia areata. Some clones in this sample may be carry-over from other donors' samples. CDR3s include the opening cysteine and the closing phenylalanine or tryptophan. Fields, in order: V gene, clone size, D gene, J gene, CDR3 DNA, CDR3 protein. A D gene is named only where the DNA matches it firmly. Rows give clone size only sometimes, using once, few, many, or a class for an expanded clone.

v_gene: TRBV6-1; abundance: few; d_gene: TRBD1; j_gene: TRBJ2-1; CDR3nt: TGTGCCAGCAGTCGCGGACAGGGCCCGGACAATGAGCAGTTCTTC; CDR3aa: CASSRGQGPDNEQFF
v_gene: TRBV5-1; abundance: few; d_gene: -; j_gene: TRBJ2-1; CDR3nt: TGCGCCAGCAGCTTCACTGCCCCCAACAATGAGCAGTTCTTC; CDR3aa: CASSFTAPNNEQFF
v_gene: TRBV5-6; abundance: -; d_gene: -; j_gene: TRBJ1-1; CDR3nt: TGTGCCAGCAGCTTTTCAGGGATCCCTGAAGCTTTCTTT; CDR3aa: CASSFSGIPEAFF
v_gene: TRBV2; abundance: few; d_gene: -; j_gene: TRBJ2-3; CDR3nt: TGTGCCAGCACCGACAATCCAGATACGCAGTATTTT; CDR3aa: CASTDNPDTQYF
v_gene: TRBV12-3/TRBV12-4; abundance: many; d_gene: -; j_gene: TRBJ1-4; CDR3nt: TGTGCCAGCAGTTTAATGGGGCTGAAAGAAAAACTGTTTTTT; CDR3aa: CASSLMGLKEKLFF
v_gene: TRBV3-1; abundance: many; d_gene: -; j_gene: TRBJ2-5; CDR3nt: TGTGCCAGCAGCCAAGATACACGTTCCGAGACCCAGTACTTC; CDR3aa: CASSQDTRSETQYF
v_gene: TRBV5-1; abundance: few; d_gene: TRBD1; j_gene: TRBJ2-5; CDR3nt: TGCGCCAGCAGCCCCTCCGGGACAGGCCAAGAGACCCAGTACTTC; CDR3aa: CASSPSGTGQETQYF
v_gene: TRBV6-5; abundance: many; d_gene: -; j_gene: TRBJ1-6; CDR3nt: TGTGCCAGCAGTGGGGGACAATATAATTCACCCCTCCACTTT; CDR3aa: CASSGGQYNSPLHF
v_gene: TRBV10-3; abundance: -; d_gene: TRBD1; j_gene: TRBJ1-6; CDR3nt: TGTGCCATCGGAGGGGGCCAGAATAATTCACCCCTCCACTTT; CDR3aa: CAIGGGQNNSPLHF
v_gene: TRBV20-1; abundance: -; d_gene: -; j_gene: TRBJ2-4; CDR3nt: TGCAGTGCTGTAGGACAAGCCACCGACATTCAGTACTTC; CDR3aa: CSAVGQATDIQYF
v_gene: TRBV24-1; abundance: -; d_gene: -; j_gene: TRBJ1-2; CDR3nt: TGTGCCACCAGGGGGAACCTCGAAGGCTACACCTTC; CDR3aa: CATRGNLEGYTF
v_gene: TRBV28; abundance: few; d_gene: -; j_gene: TRBJ1-2; CDR3nt: TGTGCCAGCATTCAGGGAAATACTTATGGCTACACCTTC; CDR3aa: CASIQGNTYGYTF
v_gene: TRBV25-1; abundance: -; d_gene: -; j_gene: TRBJ1-1; CDR3nt: TGTGCCAGCAGAGAGACGGGTCTGAACACTGAAGCTTTCTTT; CDR3aa: CASRETGLNTEAFF
v_gene: TRBV6-5; abundance: -; d_gene: -; j_gene: TRBJ1-5; CDR3nt: TGTGCCAGCAGTTACTCGGTGGCAGCAAATCAGCCCCAGCATTTT; CDR3aa: CASSYSVAANQPQHF
v_gene: TRBV7-2; abundance: -; d_gene: TRBD2; j_gene: TRBJ2-1; CDR3nt: TGTGCCAGCAGCCCGGGGAGGGGAGGAAATGAGCAGTTCTTC; CDR3aa: CASSPGRGGNEQFF
v_gene: TRBV3-1; abundance: few; d_gene: TRBD1; j_gene: TRBJ2-3; CDR3nt: TGTGCCAGCAGCGGACAGGGGGCTGATACGCAGTATTTT; CDR3aa: CASSGQGADTQYF
v_gene: TRBV7-6; abundance: -; d_gene: -; j_gene: TRBJ2-2; CDR3nt: TGTGCCAGCAGCCTTGGGGGCCCCCCGAACACCGGGGAGCTGTTTTTT; CDR3aa: CASSLGGPPNTGELFF
v_gene: TRBV30; abundance: -; d_gene: -; j_gene: TRBJ2-3; CDR3nt: TGTGCCTGGAGGAGCACAGATACGCAGTATTTT; CDR3aa: CAWRSTDTQYF
v_gene: TRBV29-1; abundance: -; d_gene: -; j_gene: TRBJ1-5; CDR3nt: TGCAGCGTTCGAGAGAGACGGGATCAGCCCCAGCATTTT; CDR3aa: CSVRERRDQPQHF
v_gene: TRBV5-1; abundance: few; d_gene: TRBD1; j_gene: TRBJ2-7; CDR3nt: TGCGCCAGCAGCTTGGGGACAGGGGGCAGAGACGAGCAGTACTTC; CDR3aa: CASSLGTGGRDEQYF
v_gene: TRBV28; abundance: few; d_gene: -; j_gene: TRBJ2-3; CDR3nt: TGTGCCAGCACAAGTACGACGGCAGATACGCAGTATTTT; CDR3aa: CASTSTTADTQYF
v_gene: TRBV5-1; abundance: few; d_gene: TRBD1; j_gene: TRBJ1-1; CDR3nt: TGCGCCAGCAGCAAGCTGACGGGACAGCGAAATGAAGCTTTCTTT; CDR3aa: CASSKLTGQRNEAFF
v_gene: TRBV19; abundance: once; d_gene: -; j_gene: TRBJ1-1; CDR3nt: TGTGCCAGTAGTATGCTCAGCACTGAAGCTTTCTTT; CDR3aa: CASSMLSTEAFF
v_gene: TRBV30; abundance: -; d_gene: -; j_gene: TRBJ2-2; CDR3nt: TGTGCCTGGAGTTTTTCAAACACCGGGGAGCTGTTTTTT; CDR3aa: CAWSFSNTGELFF
v_gene: TRBV7-8; abundance: once; d_gene: TRBD2; j_gene: TRBJ2-3; CDR3nt: TGTGCCAGCAGCTGGACTAGCGGGAGGCCCGGGGATAAGCAGTATTTT; CDR3aa: CASSWTSGRPGDKQYF
v_gene: TRBV12-3/TRBV12-4; abundance: few; d_gene: TRBD2; j_gene: TRBJ2-7; CDR3nt: TGTGCCAGCAGTTCCTCTAGCGGACGGTGGGACTACGAGCAGTACTTC; CDR3aa: CASSSSSGRWDYEQYF
v_gene: TRBV4-2; abundance: many; d_gene: -; j_gene: TRBJ1-5; CDR3nt: TGTGCCAGCAGCCAAGAGCGGCGGGGCAATCAGCCCCAGCATTTT; CDR3aa: CASSQERRGNQPQHF
v_gene: TRBV5-1; abundance: -; d_gene: TRBD1; j_gene: TRBJ2-5; CDR3nt: TGCGCCAGCAGCCCCGGGACAGGGATACAACAAGAGACCCAGTACTTC; CDR3aa: CASSPGTGIQQETQYF
v_gene: TRBV3-1; abundance: -; d_gene: TRBD1; j_gene: TRBJ2-7; CDR3nt: TGTGCCAGCAGCCAAGAGAGGACAGGGAATAACGAGCAGTACTTC; CDR3aa: CASSQERTGNNEQYF
v_gene: TRBV2; abundance: few; d_gene: -; j_gene: TRBJ1-1; CDR3nt: TGTGCCAGCAAGGGATCGCGTTCGAACACTGAAGCTTTCTTT; CDR3aa: CASKGSRSNTEAFF
v_gene: TRBV12-3/TRBV12-4; abundance: -; d_gene: -; j_gene: TRBJ1-6; CDR3nt: TGTGCCAGCTTCCGGGGGCTTTTGTATAATTCACCCCTCCACTTT; CDR3aa: CASFRGLLYNSPLHF
v_gene: TRBV7-2; abundance: few; d_gene: TRBD2; j_gene: TRBJ2-3; CDR3nt: TGTGCCAGCAAGGAGGGAGGGCCTTCCACAGATACGCAGTATTTT; CDR3aa: CASKEGGPSTDTQYF
v_gene: TRBV12-3/TRBV12-4; abundance: many; d_gene: TRBD1; j_gene: TRBJ1-5; CDR3nt: TGTGCCAGCAGCCGGACAGGAGGGAATCAGCCCCAGCATTTT; CDR3aa: CASSRTGGNQPQHF
v_gene: TRBV27; abundance: few; d_gene: -; j_gene: TRBJ2-5; CDR3nt: TGTGCCAGCAGTTTGGTCGGAGGGCGAGAGACCCAGTACTTC; CDR3aa: CASSLVGGRETQYF
v_gene: TRBV30; abundance: few; d_gene: TRBD2; j_gene: TRBJ2-3; CDR3nt: TGTGCCTGGAGTGTCTGGGGGGGGTACACAGATACGCAGTATTTT; CDR3aa: CAWSVWGGYTDTQYF
v_gene: TRBV18; abundance: few; d_gene: -; j_gene: TRBJ2-3; CDR3nt: TGTGCCAGCTCACCCGGGGCGTCGGGTACGCAGTATTTT; CDR3aa: CASSPGASGTQYF
v_gene: TRBV19; abundance: few; d_gene: TRBD1; j_gene: TRBJ2-7; CDR3nt: TGTGCCAGTAGGAAGGGACAGGGGGCTCTCTACGAGCAGTACTTC; CDR3aa: CASRKGQGALYEQYF
v_gene: TRBV12-3/TRBV12-4; abundance: -; d_gene: TRBD1; j_gene: TRBJ1-5; CDR3nt: TGTGCCAGCAGTCCAGGACAGGGGGCAGGGCAGCCCCAGCATTTT; CDR3aa: CASSPGQGAGQPQHF
v_gene: TRBV30; abundance: few; d_gene: -; j_gene: TRBJ2-5; CDR3nt: TGTGCCTGGAGTTACTTCATCGGGGGCCATCTTGAGACCCAGTACTTC; CDR3aa: CAWSYFIGGHLETQYF
v_gene: TRBV30; abundance: -; d_gene: -; j_gene: TRBJ2-3; CDR3nt: TGTGCCTGGAGTGTACCAGGGGCAGATACGCAGTATTTT; CDR3aa: CAWSVPGADTQYF
v_gene: TRBV13; abundance: few; d_gene: TRBD1; j_gene: TRBJ1-2; CDR3nt: TGTGCCAGCAGCCTCTGGACAGGGCATGGCTACACCTTC; CDR3aa: CASSLWTGHGYTF
v_gene: TRBV6-5; abundance: many; d_gene: -; j_gene: TRBJ2-3; CDR3nt: TGTGCCAGCAGTTTTCGATCCGGGAGACCAACTAGCACAGATACGCAGTATTTT; CDR3aa: CASSFRSGRPTSTDTQYF
v_gene: TRBV7-2; abundance: few; d_gene: -; j_gene: TRBJ2-7; CDR3nt: TGTGCCAGCAGCTTAGCGCACAGCGGTCTATTCTACGAGCAGTACTTC; CDR3aa: CASSLAHSGLFYEQYF